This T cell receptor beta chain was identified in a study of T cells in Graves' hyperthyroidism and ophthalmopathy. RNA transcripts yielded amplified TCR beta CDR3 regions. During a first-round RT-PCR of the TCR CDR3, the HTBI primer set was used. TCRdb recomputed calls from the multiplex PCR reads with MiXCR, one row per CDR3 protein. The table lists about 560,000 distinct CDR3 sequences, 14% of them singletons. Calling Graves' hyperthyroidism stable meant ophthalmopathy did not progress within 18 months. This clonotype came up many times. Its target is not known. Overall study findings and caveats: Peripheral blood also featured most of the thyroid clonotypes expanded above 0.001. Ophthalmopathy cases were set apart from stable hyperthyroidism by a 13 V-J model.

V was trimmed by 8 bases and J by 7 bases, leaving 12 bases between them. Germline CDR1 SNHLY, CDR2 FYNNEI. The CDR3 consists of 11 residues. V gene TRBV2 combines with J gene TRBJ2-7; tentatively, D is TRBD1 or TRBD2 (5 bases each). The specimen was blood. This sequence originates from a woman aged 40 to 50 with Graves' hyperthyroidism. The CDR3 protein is CASRRGGEQYF. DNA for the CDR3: TGTGCCAGCCGAAGGGGCGGGGAGCAGTACTTC.